One and the same sample provided the 15 T cell receptor beta chains below, sequenced in a study of brain T cells in children with intractable seizures (dated by TCRdb to the early 2020s). The library was prepared using the immunoSEQ multiplex PCR assay. The immuneACCESS repertoire file appears here via TCRdb, limited to in-frame rearrangements. These files lack a portion of the clones; in checked studies, under half of the deficit traces to unresolved V genes, and the cause of the others is not known. Counted in this sample were approximately 40,000 clones; 75% to 95% of them appeared once. 5.5% to 7% of the sample belongs to the ten largest clones. The sample's time point label, decoded: resected brain tissue, or blood drawn just prior to surgery. Sequencing was performed on peripheral blood, taken at surgery. The receptors originated from a girl aged 2 to 9 with tuberous sclerosis and intractable seizures.

The chain uses TRBV2 and TRBJ2-2; the D gene is possibly TRBD1 (5 bases). There are 15 residues in the CDR3. CDR1 SNHLY and CDR2 FYNNEI come from the germline V gene. The V end lost 7 bases, the J end lost 5 bases, and 17 bases lay between the germline ends. In DNA, the CDR3 is TGTGCCAGCAAACGACAAGGGGATGCGACCGGGGAGCTGTTTTTT. Amino acids: CASKRQGDATGELFF.

This chain uses TRBV19 with TRBJ1-5; a weak D match, TRBD1 (6 bases). CDR3 length equals 16 residues. Looked up from germline, CDR1 is LNHDA and CDR2 is SQIVND (reference sequence). The V and J ends lost 6 bases and 1 base respectively, with 16 bases between them. The CDR3 here is CASSGGLVISNQPQHF. In nucleotides, the CDR3 is TGTGCCAGTAGCGGGGGGCTCGTTATCAGCAATCAGCCCCAGCATTTT. The complete variable domain, with remaining parts taken from reference TRBV19 and TRBJ1-5, reads DGGITQSPKYLFRKEGQNVTLSCEQNLNHDAMYWYRQDPGQGLRLIYYSQIVNDFQKGDIAEGYSVSREKKESFPLTVTSAQKNPTAFYLCASSGGLVISNQPQHFGDGTRLSIL.

This chain uses TRBV9 with TRBJ2-5; D is unclear. Between the trimmed V and J ends, which lost 4 bases and 2 bases, there was a span of 12 bases. CDR1 is SGDLS and CDR2 is YYNGEE in the germline V gene. The CDR3 length is 14 residues. The CDR3 loop reads CASSPRNQQETQYF. DNA of the CDR3: TGTGCCAGCAGCCCCAGGAATCAGCAAGAGACCCAGTACTTC. Supplemented by reference TRBV9 and TRBJ2-5, the full variable domain reads DSGVTQTPKHLITATGQRVTLRCSPRSGDLSVYWYQQSLDQGLQFLIQYYNGEERAKGNILERFSAQQFPDLHSELNLSSLELGDSALYFCASSPRNQQETQYFGPGTRLLVL.

The chain links TRBV7-9 to TRBJ1-3; no definite D call. Deletions cut 5 bases from V and 1 base from J, with 9 bases between. CDR1 and CDR2 from the germline V gene are SEHNR and FQNEAQ (reference sequence). The CDR3 runs to 14 residues. The CDR3 DNA is TGTGCCAGCAGCCCCCATGGGTCTGGAAACACCATATATTTT. As protein: CASSPHGSGNTIYF.

V usage is TRBV19 and J usage is TRBJ1-5, with no clear D. Trimming stripped 2 bases from V and 3 bases from J, with 11 bases between. The CDR3 runs 15 residues. Germline CDR1 LNHDA, CDR2 SQIVND (reference sequence). CDR3 nucleotide sequence: TGTGCCAGTAGTATAACGAGCAGTTACAATCAGCCCCAGCATTTT. The encoded protein is CASSITSSYNQPQHF.

The V and J genes are TRBV10-2 and TRBJ2-7; no reliable D call. V was pared by 2 bases and J by 5 bases, with 13 bases between. The V gene's germline CDR1 is WSHSY and CDR2 SAAADI. The CDR3 totals 14 residues. In DNA, the CDR3 is TGCGCCAGCAGTGAGAAGGTTAGAGTAAACGAGCAGTACTTC. It translates to CASSEKVRVNEQYF.

The V and J genes are TRBV2 and TRBJ1-5; 9 nucleotides align to TRBD1. Germline V lookup: CDR1 SNHLY, CDR2 FYNNEI. This CDR3 is built from 17 residues. V lost 5 bases to trimming and J lost 0 bases; unmatched junction nucleotides: 8. As DNA, the CDR3 is TGTGCCAGCAGTCGGGACAGGGAGGTTTATAGCAATCAGCCCCAGCATTTT. Encoded protein: CASSRDREVYSNQPQHF.

The chain employs TRBV24-1 and TRBJ2-3; maybe TRBD2 (5 bases). V was shortened by 2 bases and J by 6 bases, with 11 bases between the two germline ends. CDR1 and CDR2 from the germline V gene are KGHDR and SFDVKD. The CDR3 totals 14 residues. Here the CDR3 DNA reads TGTGCCACCAGTGATTGGCCTTCGGGGGATACGCAGTATTTT. Amino acid sequence: CATSDWPSGDTQYF.

The chain recombines TRBV3-1 (or the pseudogene TRBV3-2) with TRBJ1-2; no reliable D call. V shed 1 base and J shed 2 bases, with 2 bases lying between them. The germline V gene has CDR1 LGHDT and CDR2 YNNKEL (reference sequence). This CDR3 contains 12 residues. The CDR3 DNA reads TGTGCCAGCAGCCAAGTCAACTATGGCTACACCTTC. Translation gives CASSQVNYGYTF.

The rearrangement links TRBV5-6 to TRBJ1-3, with 7 bases lining up with TRBD1. The CDR3 totals 15 residues. Germline assignment: CDR1 SGHDT and CDR2 YYEEEE. Trimming cost V 0 bases and J 3 bases; bases outside gene matches: 3. CDR3 in amino acids: CASSLGGGFGNTIYF. CDR3 in DNA: TGTGCCAGCAGCTTGGGAGGGGGCTTTGGAAACACCATATATTTT.

The chain couples TRBV10-2 to TRBJ1-3; 7 bases line up with TRBD1. After removal of 4 bases from V and 4 bases from J, the junction contained 1 base not matched to a gene. The CDR3 totals 13 residues. CDR1 WSHSY and CDR2 SAAADI come from the germline V gene. CDR3 region: CASSGTGGNTIYF. The DNA of the CDR3 is TGCGCCAGCAGTGGGACAGGCGGAAACACCATATATTTT.

This chain connects TRBV5-1 to TRBJ1-1; D remains ambiguous. Germline CDR1 reads SGHRS; CDR2 reads YFSETQ. This CDR3 has 13 amino acids. Trimming took 3 bases from V and 4 from J, leaving 10 bases between them. CDR3 region: CASSCHPCTEAFF. Written as DNA, the CDR3 is TGCGCCAGCAGCTGTCACCCGTGCACTGAAGCTTTCTTT.

This clone was recorded a few times. This sequence joins TRBV4-1 and TRBJ1-6; weak D call: TRBD1 (5 bases). The germline V and J ends were trimmed by 1 base and 10 bases, with 23 bases remaining between them. In germline, CDR1 is MGHRA, CDR2 YSYEKL. CDR3 size: 18 residues. CDR3 loop: CASSQVDMGFRGVSPLHF. Here the CDR3 DNA reads TGCGCCAGCAGCCAAGTCGATATGGGGTTTAGGGGAGTGTCACCCCTCCACTTT.

This clone was observed once. The rearrangement joins TRBV11-1 to TRBJ1-4; no clear D. This CDR3 is built from 14 residues. In germline, CDR1 is SGHAT, CDR2 FQDESV (reference sequence). Trimming shortened V by 1 base and J by 7 bases, and 10 bases separated the two germline ends. CDR3 region: CASSLEPSSEKLFF. CDR3 nucleotides: TGTGCCAGCAGCTTAGAACCCTCGAGTGAAAAACTGTTTTTT.

The count of this clone is one. V and J are TRBV6-5 and TRBJ2-3; 10 bases line up with TRBD2. CDR1 and CDR2 from the germline V gene are MNHEY and SVGAGI. Germline trimming cut 5 bases from V and 4 bases from J; bases unmatched to any gene: 6. This CDR3 has 15 residues. The CDR3 protein is CASSPGLAYPDTQYF. The CDR3 DNA sequence: TGTGCCAGCAGTCCGGGACTAGCGTATCCAGATACGCAGTATTTT.